The 18 T cell receptor beta chains below come from one sample, sequenced in a study of technical replicates of blood from a handful of donors. TCRdb keeps only in-frame clones here, not all; method: immunoSEQ multiplex PCR. The sample has some 76,000 clones, 85% to 95% seen once. Sequences were obtained from T cells isolated from PBMCs. The receptor source for this set is a human donor in good health.

The V and J genes are TRBV5-4 and TRBJ2-5, with no clear D. CDR3 size: 13 residues. Trimming cost V 0 bases and J 4 bases, with 7 bases left between them. CDR1 SGHNT and CDR2 YYREEE come from the germline V gene (reference sequence). DNA of the CDR3: TGTGCCAGCAGCTTGGGGTTCGGAGAGACCCAGTACTTC. It codes for CASSLGFGETQYF.

The chain has TRBV11-2 and TRBJ1-2; 7 bases match TRBD1. This CDR3 comprises 14 residues. Germline CDR1 reads SGHAT; CDR2 reads FQNNGV. V shed 0 bases, J shed 8 bases, and the junction held 6 bases outside the gene matches. Here the CDR3 DNA reads TGTGCCAGCAGCTTAGATTCAGGGGGTCGGGGCTACACCTTC. Its protein product is CASSLDSGGRGYTF. Full variable domain (outside the CDR3, taken from reference TRBV11-2 and TRBJ1-2): EAGVAQSPRYKIIEKRQSVAFWCNPISGHATLYWYQQILGQGPKLLIQFQNNGVVDDSQLPKDRFSAERLKGVDSTLKIQPAKLEDSAVYLCASSLDSGGRGYTFGSGTRLTVV.

The chain links TRBV7-2 to TRBJ1-5; weak D call: TRBD1 (6 bases). This CDR3 has 18 residues. Trimming removed 6 bases from V and 0 bases from J, with 21 bases in between. Germline V lookup: CDR1 SGHTA, CDR2 FQGNSA. CDR3 region: CASSGGHGQLYSNQPQHF. The CDR3 DNA is TGTGCCAGCAGTGGAGGTCACGGACAGTTGTATAGCAATCAGCCCCAGCATTTT.

The V gene is TRBV15, the J gene TRBJ2-7; possibly TRBD1 for D (6 bases). The CDR3 loop spans 13 amino acids. Trimming cost V 4 bases and J 2 bases, with 9 bases left between them. Germline V gene sequence: CDR1 LNHNV, CDR2 YYDKDF (reference sequence). CDR3 coding DNA: TGTGCCACCAGCATGGACAGTCCCTACGAGCAGTACTTC. Encoded protein: CATSMDSPYEQYF.

This chain connects TRBV6-5 to TRBJ2-7; 9 bases match TRBD2. Trimming took 2 bases from V and 7 from J; bases not matched to a gene: 6. The germline V gene encodes CDR1 MNHEY and CDR2 SVGAGI. The CDR3 is 14 residues long. The DNA for the CDR3 is TGTGCCAGCAGTTACCTAGCGGGACATATAGAGCAGTACTTC. This gives the protein CASSYLAGHIEQYF.

The chain is built from TRBV11-2 and TRBJ2-7; 7 positions agree with TRBD1. After removal of 5 bases from V and 3 bases from J, the junction contained 1 base not matched to a gene. The CDR3 is made up of 12 amino acids. Per the germline V gene, CDR1 is SGHAT and CDR2 is FQNNGV. The CDR3 sequence is CASSRTGYEQYF. The CDR3 DNA reads as TGTGCCAGCAGCCGGACAGGCTACGAGCAGTACTTC. Full variable domain (remainder filled in from reference TRBV11-2 and TRBJ2-7): EAGVAQSPRYKIIEKRQSVAFWCNPISGHATLYWYQQILGQGPKLLIQFQNNGVVDDSQLPKDRFSAERLKGVDSTLKIQPAKLEDSAVYLCASSRTGYEQYFGPGTRLTVT.

V is TRBV11-2 and J is TRBJ1-2, with D perhaps matching TRBD1 (6 bases). The CDR3 consists of 15 residues. The V gene's germline CDR1 is SGHAT and CDR2 FQNNGV. V was shortened by 2 bases and J by 3 bases, with 13 bases between the two germline ends. The CDR3 protein is CASSLLAQGYYGYTF. The CDR3 DNA follows: TGTGCCAGCAGCTTATTAGCACAGGGCTACTATGGCTACACCTTC.

This sequence joins TRBV4-1 and TRBJ2-1; D remains unclear. CDR1 and CDR2 from the germline V gene are MGHRA and YSYEKL. This CDR3 is built from 13 residues. Deletions cut 1 base from V and 14 bases from J, with 15 bases between. CDR3 DNA: TGCGCCAGCAGCCAAGGCGGCGTGCAGCCAAAGTTCTTC. This sequence encodes CASSQGGVQPKFF.

J is TRBJ2-7 and V is TRBV7-3; TRBD2 might be the D (7 bases). CDR3 length: 14 residues. The germline CDR1 and CDR2 sequences are SGHTA and FQGTGA. V was shortened by 5 bases and J by 7 bases, with 18 bases between the two germline ends. The CDR3 here is CASSPLGGGREQYF. The CDR3 DNA follows: TGTGCCAGCAGCCCCCTAGGGGGAGGGCGGGAGCAGTACTTC.

V and J are TRBV19 and TRBJ2-1; the match to TRBD2 covers 9 bases. V shed 4 bases, J shed 4 bases, and the junction held 5 bases outside the gene matches. This CDR3 region has 15 residues. Germline loops: CDR1 LNHDA, CDR2 SQIVND (reference sequence). The CDR3 loop is CASSKASGDYNEQFF. CDR3 nucleotides: TGTGCCAGTAGTAAGGCTAGCGGGGATTACAATGAGCAGTTCTTC.

In its sample, this clone was seen once. The chain links TRBV19 to TRBJ2-3; D is possibly TRBD2 (5 bases). Germline CDR1 LNHDA, CDR2 SQIVND (reference sequence). Trimming cost V 3 bases and J 2 bases, with 15 bases left between them. The CDR3 contains 16 residues. The CDR3 region has the DNA TGTGCCAGTAGTATCTCCTTTGCGGGCCCCACAGATACGCAGTATTTT. Its translation: CASSISFAGPTDTQYF.

This sequence joins TRBV29-1 and TRBJ2-7; 10 bases are a match to TRBD1. This CDR3 contains 14 residues. V shed 3 bases, J shed 4 bases, and the junction held 6 bases outside the gene matches. From germline, CDR1 is SQVTM and CDR2 ANQGSEA. The CDR3 DNA follows: TGCAGCGTTGACATAGCGGGACAGGGGTACGAGCAGTACTTC. The encoded protein is CSVDIAGQGYEQYF.

This rearrangement joins TRBV5-8 to TRBJ2-3; D possibly corresponds to TRBD1 (5 bases). The V end was cut by 4 bases, the J end by 0 bases, with 9 bases between. CDR1 SGHTS and CDR2 YDEGEE come from the germline V gene. This CDR3 is 14 amino acids long. The CDR3 DNA reads as TGTGCCAGCAGCGGCGGACACAGCACAGATACGCAGTATTTT. Translating it yields CASSGGHSTDTQYF. Full variable domain (rest looked up from reference TRBV5-8 and TRBJ2-3): EAGVTQSPTHLIKTRGQQATLRCSPISGHTSVYWYQQALGLGLQFLLWYDEGEERNRGNFPPRFSGRQFPNYSSELNVNALELEDSALYLCASSGGHSTDTQYFGPGTRLTVL.

This chain connects TRBV10-3 to TRBJ2-3; D possibly corresponds to TRBD2 (6 bases). V was clipped by 7 bases and J by 6 bases, with 11 bases between them. CDR1 is ENHRY and CDR2 is SYGVKD in the germline V gene. The CDR3 totals 12 residues. The CDR3 sequence: CAIKEGSDTQYF. The CDR3, as DNA: TGTGCCATCAAGGAGGGGTCTGATACGCAGTATTTT.

The gene calls are TRBV7-3 and TRBJ2-3; 8 nucleotides agree with TRBD2. The length of the CDR3 is 15 residues. The germline V gene has CDR1 SGHTA and CDR2 FQGTGA. V dropped 4 bases and J dropped 2; count of bases not matched to a gene: 5. The CDR3 nucleotides are TGTGCCAGCAGCTCACTGGGACTAGACACAGATACGCAGTATTTT. This codes for CASSSLGLDTDTQYF.

This clone was picked up one time. DNA for the CDR3: TGTGCCAGTACCACAGAGCCAGGGGCCTATGGCTACACCTTC. It codes for CASTTEPGAYGYTF. The chain has TRBV19 and TRBJ1-2, with D tentatively TRBD1 (6 bases). The CDR3 has 14 amino acids. The V and J ends lost 7 bases and 4 bases respectively, with 16 bases between them. From germline, CDR1 is LNHDA and CDR2 SQIVND (reference sequence).

This sequence joins TRBV11-3 and TRBJ1-1; 11 positions match TRBD1. V lost 5 bases to trimming and J lost 2 bases; unmatched junction nucleotides: 7. The CDR3 extends over 16 amino acids. CDR1 and CDR2 (germline): SGHNT, YENEEA. CDR3 in amino acids: CASSQGQGEINTEAFF. CDR3 bases: TGTGCCAGCAGCCAGGGACAGGGGGAGATAAACACTGAAGCTTTCTTT. Drawing the rest from reference TRBV11-3 and TRBJ1-1, the complete variable domain is EAGVVQSPRYKIIEKKQPVAFWCNPISGHNTLYWYLQNLGQGPELLIRYENEEAVDDSQLPKDRFSAERLKGVDSTLKIQPAELGDSAVYLCASSQGQGEINTEAFFGQGTRLTVV.

The V call is TRBV7-3, the J call TRBJ2-1; 9 bases align to TRBD2. Germline trimming cut 1 base from V and 4 bases from J; bases unmatched to any gene: 5. CDR1 and CDR2 (germline): SGHTA, FQGTGA. CDR3 length: 16 amino acids. The CDR3 reads CASSLNAGGGYNEQFF. CDR3 DNA: TGTGCCAGCAGCTTAAATGCGGGAGGGGGATACAATGAGCAGTTCTTC.